The clone carrying this T cell receptor (beta chain) was observed a handful of times. Its antigen remains unidentified. This record comes from a study of T cell repertoires in cytomegalovirus infection. Background on the study: CMV epitopes, recently identified HLA-C-restricted and well-studied HLA-B-restricted, were used.

Trimming pared 0 bases from V and 2 bases from J, leaving 15 bases between. The CDR3 spans 17 residues. Per germline, CDR1 LGHNA and CDR2 YSLEER. TCRdb reanalysed the reads using MiXCR and keeps one entry per CDR3 protein. Here the sample spans about 350,000 distinct CDR3 sequences, approximately 30% being singletons. Study-wide results and caveats: It was HLA-C-restricted CMV-specific TCR beta clonotypes that dominated the response ex vivo. The study identified carriers of CMV plus the relevant HLA from cumulative public TCR beta family frequency.

The gene calls are TRBV4-3 and TRBJ2-3; no firm D call. The sequence was obtained from a human donor in good health (CMV status not recorded). Some clones in this sample may be carry-over from other donors' samples. The sample in question was cultured PBMCs, obtained from culture after CMV antigen stimulation. In DNA form, the CDR3 reads TGCGCCAGCAGCCAAGATCCCCAGCTCAACCCCACAGATACGCAGTATTTT. As protein: CASSQDPQLNPTDTQYF.